These 19 T cell receptor beta chains share one sample of origin, sequenced in a study of sequential checkpoint blockade in melanoma. As for treatment: randomized to nivolumab then ipilimumab (arm A) or the reverse (arm B). Method: immunoSEQ multiplex PCR; TCRdb's copy keeps in-frame clones and lacks some. The data hold fewer than 4,500 clones, with roughly 50% observed a single time. This specimen consisted of CD8+ T cells sorted from blood (inferred from file names), obtained from a patient given nivolumab and ipilimumab in sequence. The receptors come from a human patient with melanoma. Some clones in this sample may be carry-over from other donors' samples.

The chain combines TRBV7-8 with TRBJ1-1, with TRBD1 as a possible D gene (5 bases). This CDR3 is built from 14 residues. V was cut by 3 bases and J by 5 bases, with 13 bases left in between. CDR1 and CDR2 from the germline V gene are SGHVS and FQNEAQ. The CDR3 coding sequence is TGTGCCAGCAGCTTTGGGGCAGGGTGGACTGAAGCTTTCTTT. Its translation: CASSFGAGWTEAFF.

DNA for the CDR3: TGTGCCAGCAGCCGCCCTGGCAGGGGCAGGGGCTACACCTTC. Translated, it gives CASSRPGRGRGYTF. The chain is built from TRBV16 and TRBJ1-2; a weak D match, TRBD1 (6 bases). The length of the CDR3 is 14 residues. Trimming stripped 4 bases from V and 8 bases from J, with 17 bases between. From germline, CDR1 is KGHSY and CDR2 FQNENV.

The rearrangement joins TRBV5-6 to TRBJ2-5; 9 bases are a match to TRBD1. Per the germline V gene, CDR1 is SGHDT and CDR2 is YYEEEE. The CDR3 has 16 amino acids. J lost 7 bases, V lost 4 bases, and 14 bases had no gene match. The CDR3 bases are TGTGCCAGCAGCCACAGACAGGGGGAGTCAAGAGTGACCCAGTACTTC. This gives the protein CASSHRQGESRVTQYF.

The chain recombines TRBV6-4 with TRBJ2-1; 8 bases agree with TRBD2. Germline V lookup: CDR1 MRHNA, CDR2 SNTAGT. This CDR3 has 16 residues. Trimming at V came to 4 bases and at J to 2 bases, leaving 7 bases not matched to a gene. CDR3 residues: CASSVFSGGPYNEQFF. DNA of the CDR3: TGTGCCAGCAGTGTGTTCAGCGGGGGACCCTACAATGAGCAGTTCTTC.

The chain combines TRBV6-5 with TRBJ1-1, with 8 bases identical to TRBD1. This CDR3 spans 14 amino acids. The germline V gene encodes CDR1 MNHEY and CDR2 SVGAGI. V lost 7 bases and J lost 3; bases outside the gene matches: 7. In DNA form, the CDR3 reads TGTGCCAGCATTCGGACAGGGTGGGACACTGAAGCTTTCTTT. The encoded protein is CASIRTGWDTEAFF.

This clone has just a few counts. CDR3 nucleotides: TGCGCCAGCAGTATTCGGGAGGTCACTGAAGCTTTCTTT. Encoded protein: CASSIREVTEAFF. This chain joins TRBV4-3 and TRBJ1-1; D not resolved. CDR1 LGHNA and CDR2 YSLEER come from the germline V gene. The CDR3 is made up of 13 amino acids. V lost 6 bases to trimming and J lost 4 bases, with 12 bases between them.

This chain connects TRBV7-9 to TRBJ2-5; no firm D call. In germline, CDR1 is SEHNR, CDR2 FQNEAQ (reference sequence). V lost 1 base and J 5 bases, leaving 14 bases between the germline ends. The CDR3 consists of 15 residues. The CDR3 coding sequence is TGTGCCAGCAGCTTAGTCAGTCCACACCCGGAGACCCAGTACTTC. Its protein product is CASSLVSPHPETQYF.

Here the CDR3 DNA reads TGTGCCAGCACGCCGAGCTCCTATAATTCACCCCTCCACTTT. Protein sequence: CASTPSSYNSPLHF. The genes are TRBV2 and TRBJ1-6; D gene unclear. The germline gives CDR1 SNHLY, CDR2 FYNNEI. The CDR3 contains 14 residues. Trimming shortened V by 7 bases and J by 0 bases, and 7 bases separated the two germline ends.

The chain has TRBV4-3 and TRBJ2-1, with TRBD1 matching over 11 bases. CDR3 length: 16 amino acids. Germline CDR1 and CDR2: LGHNA and YSLEER. V lost 0 bases and J lost 4; bases outside the gene matches: 2. The CDR3 region is CASSQDGQGAYNEQFF. CDR3 DNA sequence: TGCGCCAGCAGCCAAGATGGACAGGGGGCTTACAATGAGCAGTTCTTC.

This clone has more than one count but fewer than ten. The rearrangement joins TRBV25-1 to TRBJ1-1; 7 bases map to TRBD1. There are 13 residues in the CDR3. Germline CDR1 is MGHDK and CDR2 is SYGVNS. V was clipped by 10 bases and J by 5 bases; unmatched bases: 10. CDR3: CATTRGEWTEAFF. The DNA for the CDR3 is TGTGCCACAACCAGGGGGGAATGGACTGAAGCTTTCTTT. Based on the CDR3 plus reference TRBV25-1 and TRBJ1-1, the full variable domain is EADIYQTPRYLVIGTGKKITLECSQTMGHDKMYWYQQDPGMELHLIHYSYGVNSTEKGDLSSESTVSRIRTEHFPLTLESARPSHTSQYLCATTRGEWTEAFFGQGTRLTVV.

The chain carries TRBV28 and TRBJ1-1; TRBD1 is a possible D gene (5 bases). Germline assignment: CDR1 MDHEN and CDR2 SYDVKM. The V end was cut by 5 bases, the J end by 0 bases, with 7 bases between. The CDR3 covers 13 residues. DNA of the CDR3: TGTGCCAGCAGTGCCAGGGTGAACACTGAAGCTTTCTTT. This gives the protein CASSARVNTEAFF.

The chain uses TRBV7-9 and TRBJ2-5; a weak D match, TRBD2 (7 bases). Germline V gene lookup returns CDR1 SEHNR and CDR2 FQNEAQ (reference sequence). Trimming pared 5 bases from V and 2 bases from J, leaving 15 bases between. The CDR3 is 15 amino acids. In nucleotides, the CDR3 is TGTGCCAGCAGCCCGTGGGGGGGACATCAAGAGACCCAGTACTTC. Translating it yields CASSPWGGHQETQYF.

On this clone: The junction differs from germline at one of its ends, possibly a read error. The CDR3 reads CAGSPRDEQFF. The CDR3, as DNA: TGTGCCGGCAGCCCCCGAGATGAGCAGTTCTTC. The chain is built from TRBV7-9 and TRBJ2-1; no firm D call. The CDR3 is 11 residues long. Germline V lookup: CDR1 SEHNR, CDR2 FQNEAQ (reference sequence).

The V call is TRBV4-2, the J call TRBJ2-5; TRBD1 matches 7 bases. V shed 0 bases and J 1 base; nucleotides not matched to a gene: 8. Germline V gene data show CDR1 as LGHNA and CDR2 as YNFKEQ. The CDR3 contains 17 residues. The DNA of the CDR3 is TGTGCCAGCAGCCAAGATGGCAGGGGGAAGGTCCAAGAGACCCAGTACTTC. Translation gives CASSQDGRGKVQETQYF.

The chain carries TRBV4-3 and TRBJ1-3; tentatively, D is TRBD1 (5 bases). The CDR3 covers 15 residues. The V gene's germline CDR1 is LGHNA and CDR2 YSLEER. Trimming cost V 9 bases and J 0 bases, with 15 bases left between them. This CDR3 is CASSGGTASGNTIYF. The CDR3 DNA sequence: TGCGCCAGTTCGGGCGGGACCGCCTCTGGAAACACCATATATTTT.

This sequence joins TRBV5-6 and TRBJ2-7; maybe TRBD1 (6 bases). There are 13 residues in the CDR3. V was trimmed by 4 bases and J by 3 bases, leaving 11 bases between them. Germline V lookup: CDR1 SGHDT, CDR2 YYEEEE. The CDR3 spells CASSPGQYYEQYF. CDR3 bases: TGTGCCAGCAGCCCTGGACAGTACTACGAGCAGTACTTC.

The CDR3 sequence: CASSLWGGDREAEAFF. The CDR3 region has the DNA TGTGCCAGCAGCTTATGGGGCGGGGACAGGGAGGCTGAAGCTTTCTTT. The chain is built from TRBV7-9 and TRBJ1-1; 9 bases match TRBD1. This CDR3 has 16 residues. The J segment lost 6 bases and the V segment lost 2 bases, leaving 10 bases of the junction unmatched. Germline CDR1 SEHNR, CDR2 FQNEAQ (reference sequence).

This clone occurred a few times. This chain links TRBV7-9 with TRBJ2-1; 9 bases line up with TRBD1. This CDR3 has 15 residues. V trimming: 3 bases; J trimming: 6 bases; junction bases outside the gene matches: 6. The germline gives CDR1 SEHNR, CDR2 FQNEAQ (reference sequence). CDR3 loop: CASSFGTGYINEQFF. The CDR3 DNA reads as TGTGCCAGCAGCTTCGGGACAGGGTACATCAATGAGCAGTTCTTC.

The chain employs TRBV19 and TRBJ2-7; TRBD1 agrees at 7 bases. V was clipped by 1 base and J by 0 bases; unmatched bases: 3. CDR3 length equals 15 residues. The germline V gene has CDR1 LNHDA and CDR2 SQIVND (reference sequence). CDR3 in amino acids: CASSIARDSSYEQYF. The DNA of the CDR3 is TGTGCCAGTAGTATAGCAAGGGACAGCTCCTACGAGCAGTACTTC.